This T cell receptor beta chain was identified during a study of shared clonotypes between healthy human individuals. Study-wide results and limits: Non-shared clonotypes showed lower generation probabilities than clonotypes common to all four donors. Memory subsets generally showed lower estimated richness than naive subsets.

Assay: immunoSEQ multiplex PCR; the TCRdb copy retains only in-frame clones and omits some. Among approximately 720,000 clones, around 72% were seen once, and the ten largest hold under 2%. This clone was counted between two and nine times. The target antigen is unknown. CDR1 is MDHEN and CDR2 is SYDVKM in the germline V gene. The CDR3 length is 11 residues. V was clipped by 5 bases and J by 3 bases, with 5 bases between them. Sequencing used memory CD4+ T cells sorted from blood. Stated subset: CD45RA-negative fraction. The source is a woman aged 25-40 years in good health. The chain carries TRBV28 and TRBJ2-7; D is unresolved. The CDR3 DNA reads TGTGCCAGCAGTCATATCTACGAGCAGTACTTC. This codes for CASSHIYEQYF.